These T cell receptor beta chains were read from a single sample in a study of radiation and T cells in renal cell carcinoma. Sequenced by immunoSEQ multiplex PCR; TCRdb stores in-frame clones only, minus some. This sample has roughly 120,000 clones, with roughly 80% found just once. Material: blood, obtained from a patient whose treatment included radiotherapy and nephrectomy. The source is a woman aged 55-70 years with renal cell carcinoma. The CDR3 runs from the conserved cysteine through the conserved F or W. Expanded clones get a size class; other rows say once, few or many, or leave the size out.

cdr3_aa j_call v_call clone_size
CARQGLYTEAFF TRBJ1-1 TRBV2 .
CASRKSSGNTIYF TRBJ1-3 TRBV2 .
CASSQDTGTGSYEQYF TRBJ2-7 TRBV4-1 .
CASSQTLTGNYGYTF TRBJ1-2 TRBV4-3 once
CASSFTDSNTEAFF TRBJ1-1 TRBV7-9 once
CASSATSGRHEQFF TRBJ2-1 TRBV9 .
CASSVLAGGETQYF TRBJ2-5 TRBV2 .
CASSIRTRGPDTQYF TRBJ2-3 TRBV7-2 .
CAWSQGAGNSPLHF TRBJ1-6 TRBV30 .
CASSPQKARQETQYF TRBJ2-5 TRBV7-9 .
CASRQDTNVLTF TRBJ2-6 TRBV11-2 .
CASSPPKEGGELFF TRBJ2-2 TRBV18 .
CASSQVGQGGQPQHF TRBJ1-5 TRBV18 once
CASSSQGRGNYGYTF TRBJ1-2 TRBV19 .
CASSYSIYEQYF TRBJ2-7 TRBV6-6 .
CASSLGPDQSTDTQYF TRBJ2-3 TRBV5-4 .
CASSLSLAGAGDTQYF TRBJ2-3 TRBV28 .
CATREGAGSNEKLFF TRBJ1-4 TRBV6-1 .
CASSLSLTDTQYF TRBJ2-3 TRBV7-3 .
CASSAKTGFGNTIYF TRBJ1-3 TRBV7-9 .
CASSQPWGAETQYF TRBJ2-5 TRBV19 .
CASTGQISSGNTIYF TRBJ1-3 TRBV2 .
CASSLQEDRGRLYGYTF TRBJ1-2 TRBV5-5 .
CAISEFLDSGNTIYF TRBJ1-3 TRBV6-1 .